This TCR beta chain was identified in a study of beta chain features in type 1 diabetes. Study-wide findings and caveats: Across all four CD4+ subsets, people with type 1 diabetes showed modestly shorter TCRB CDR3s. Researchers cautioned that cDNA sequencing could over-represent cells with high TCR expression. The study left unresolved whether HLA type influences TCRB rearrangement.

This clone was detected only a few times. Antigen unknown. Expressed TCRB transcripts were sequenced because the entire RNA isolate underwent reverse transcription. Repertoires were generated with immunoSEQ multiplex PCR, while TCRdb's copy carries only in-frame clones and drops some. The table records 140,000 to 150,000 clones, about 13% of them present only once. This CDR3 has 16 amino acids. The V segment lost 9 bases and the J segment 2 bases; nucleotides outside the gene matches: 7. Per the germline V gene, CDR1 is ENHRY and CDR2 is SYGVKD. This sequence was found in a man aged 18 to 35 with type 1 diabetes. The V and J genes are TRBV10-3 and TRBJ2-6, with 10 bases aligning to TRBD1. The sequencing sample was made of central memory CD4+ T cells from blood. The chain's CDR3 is CAMSRDRGAGANVLTF. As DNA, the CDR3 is TGTGCCATGAGCCGGGACAGGGGAGCTGGGGCCAACGTCCTGACTTTC.